This entry lists 30 T cell receptor beta chains sequenced from one sample in a study of T cell repertoires in cytomegalovirus infection. MiXCR was run by TCRdb on the reads, yielding one entry per CDR3 protein. The sample lists about 490,000 distinct CDR3 sequences, around 27% occurring once. Sequencing was done on a sample of PBMCs. The source of these receptors is a human donor in good health (CMV status not recorded). Some clones in this sample may be carry-over from other donors' samples.

Only one count was recorded for this clonotype. The chain links TRBV20-1 to TRBJ2-4; no clear D. CDR3 size: 14 residues. Between the trimmed V and J ends, which lost 0 bases and 10 bases, there was a span of 16 bases. CDR1 is DFQATT and CDR2 is SNEGSKA in the germline V gene (reference sequence). Here the CDR3 reads CSARDLAPAGIQYF. The CDR3, as DNA: TGCAGTGCTAGAGATTTGGCTCCCGCAGGAATTCAGTACTTC.

Notes on this clonotype: An end of the junction differs from the germline gene, which may be a read error. The chain has TRBV7-7 and TRBJ2-6; TRBD2 agrees at 14 bases. CDR1 is SSHAT and CDR2 is FNYEAQ in the germline V gene (reference sequence). The CDR3 is 20 amino acids. The CDR3 protein is CASRSGLAGVKKAGANVLTF. The CDR3 bases are TGTGCTAGCAGATCGGGACTAGCGGGAGTAAAGAAGGCTGGGGCCAACGTCCTGACTTTC.

This clonotype came up a few times. The gene calls are TRBV4-3 and TRBJ2-2; D gene unclear. The CDR3 runs to 19 residues. Germline assignment: CDR1 LGHNA and CDR2 YSLEER. Trimming took 6 bases from V and 4 from J, leaving 27 bases between them. CDR3 nucleotide sequence: TGCGCCAGCAGTCTCCAATGGCCGGCGGAGAGATACGGCACCGGGGAGCTGTTTTTT. Translation: CASSLQWPAERYGTGELFF.

The chain is built from TRBV11-1 and TRBJ1-2; the D gene is possibly TRBD1 (5 bases). Per germline, CDR1 SGHAT and CDR2 FQDESV (reference sequence). CDR3 size: 13 residues. Trimming removed 5 bases at V and 4 bases at J, with 11 bases between. The CDR3 here is CASSGGPIYGYTF. The DNA of the CDR3 is TGTGCCAGCAGCGGGGGTCCTATCTATGGCTACACCTTC.

This clonotype was seen more than once but under ten times. The chain links TRBV7-2 to TRBJ2-3; tentatively, D is TRBD1 (7 bases). The CDR3 is 15 residues long. Germline assignment: CDR1 SGHTA and CDR2 FQGNSA. Trimming stripped 5 bases from V and 9 bases from J, with 21 bases between. The CDR3 region has the DNA TGTGCCAGCAGCCCCGACAGGGAGGTGCGGGTAACGCAGTATTTT. Translated, it gives CASSPDREVRVTQYF.

The chain couples TRBV3-1 to TRBJ2-1, with D tentatively TRBD2 (6 bases). Germline V gene lookup returns CDR1 LGHDT and CDR2 YNNKEL (reference sequence). The CDR3 sequence is 17 residues long. Trimming removed 2 bases at V and 8 bases at J, with 22 bases between. CDR3 region: CASSQKGMGLTHDEQFF. CDR3 nucleotide sequence: TGTGCCAGCAGCCAAAAGGGTATGGGACTCACCCACGATGAGCAGTTCTTC.

This clonotype was detected many times. The V call is TRBV7-6, the J call TRBJ2-7; possibly TRBD2 for D (6 bases). The CDR3 spans 13 residues. Germline CDR1 is SGHVS and CDR2 is FNYEAQ. V lost 5 bases, J lost 1 base, and 9 bases lay in between. The CDR3: CASSPGLSYEQYF. CDR3 in DNA: TGTGCCAGCAGCCCGGGACTGTCCTACGAGCAGTACTTC.

This clonotype has just a few counts. This rearrangement joins TRBV6-2 or TRBV6-3 to TRBJ2-7; 11 bases match TRBD1. Trimming at V came to 7 bases and at J to 7 bases, leaving 12 bases not matched to a gene. The V gene's germline CDR1 is MNHEY and CDR2 SVGEGT. The CDR3 sequence is 15 residues long. The DNA of the CDR3 is TGTGCCAGCACCCTAGATGGACAGGGGGCTCGGGAGCAGTACTTC. Translating gives CASTLDGQGAREQYF.

This clonotype has a handful of counts. J is TRBJ2-1 and V is TRBV7-3; D perhaps matches TRBD2 (5 bases). The CDR3 runs 11 residues. V lost 5 bases and J 13 bases, leaving 12 bases between the germline ends. The V gene's germline CDR1 is SGHTA and CDR2 FQGTGA. Written as DNA, the CDR3 is TGTGCCAGCAGCCTACAAGGGAGACAGTTCTTC. It translates to CASSLQGRQFF.

This clonotype was counted a few times. This chain uses TRBV29-1 with TRBJ1-5, with D possibly matching TRBD1 (5 bases). CDR1 SQVTM and CDR2 ANQGSEA come from the germline V gene. V gave up 4 bases and J gave up 5 bases, with 12 bases separating them. This CDR3 comprises 13 residues. CDR3 residues: CSVGRVGDQPQHF. CDR3 DNA sequence: TGCAGCGTTGGCCGGGTGGGGGATCAGCCCCAGCATTTT.

The gene calls are TRBV29-1 and TRBJ2-6; 7 nucleotides align to TRBD1. V lost 6 bases to trimming and J lost 2 bases; unmatched junction nucleotides: 13. Germline V CDR1 and CDR2: SQVTM, ANQGSEA. This CDR3 is 17 amino acids long. The CDR3 nucleotides read TGCAGCGTAGTGGGGACAGAACTCCTAGCTGGGGCCAACGTCCTGACTTTC. Translating gives CSVVGTELLAGANVLTF.

This clonotype occurred many times. J is TRBJ2-5 and V is TRBV7-8, with 8 nucleotides matching TRBD1. CDR1 SGHVS and CDR2 FQNEAQ come from the germline V gene. The CDR3 spans 15 residues. The ends lost 5 bases at V and 5 bases at J; junction bases unmatched: 10. The CDR3 is CASSIGQGETETQYF. DNA of the CDR3: TGTGCCAGCAGCATCGGACAGGGAGAAACGGAGACCCAGTACTTC. Complete variable domain (other parts from reference TRBV7-8 and TRBJ2-5): GAGVSQSPRYKVAKRGQDVALRCDPISGHVSLFWYQQALGQGPEFLTYFQNEAQLDKSGLPSDRFFAERPEGSVSTLKIQRTQQEDSAVYLCASSIGQGETETQYFGPGTRLLVL.

This chain connects TRBV6-2 or TRBV6-3 to TRBJ2-1; no reliable D call. The germline gives CDR1 MNHEY, CDR2 SVGEGT. Trimming pared 6 bases from V and 8 bases from J, leaving 8 bases between. The length of the CDR3 is 11 residues. CDR3 DNA: TGTGCCAGCAGCTCTAAGTATGAGCAGTTCTTC. Its protein product is CASSSKYEQFF.

This sequence joins TRBV10-3 and TRBJ1-6, with D possibly TRBD1 on 6 matching bases. The CDR3 is 15 residues long. The germline CDR1 and CDR2 sequences are ENHRY and SYGVKD. The V end was cut by 6 bases, the J end by 8 bases, with 17 bases between. The chain's CDR3 is CAISDARGPDSPLHF. The CDR3 DNA reads TGTGCCATCAGCGACGCCCGGGGGCCGGATTCACCCCTCCACTTT.

The chain has TRBV5-6 and TRBJ2-5; D is unresolved. Germline CDR1 SGHDT, CDR2 YYEEEE. V was clipped by 0 bases and J by 2 bases, with 20 bases between them. The CDR3 has 18 residues. This chain's CDR3 is CASSLVGALLMIQETQYF. The CDR3 DNA sequence: TGTGCCAGCAGCTTGGTAGGAGCCCTCCTGATGATTCAAGAGACCCAGTACTTC. Variable domain in full (rest from reference TRBV5-6 and TRBJ2-5): DAGVTQSPTHLIKTRGQQVTLRCSPKSGHDTVSWYQQALGQGPQFIFQYYEEEERQRGNFPDRFSGHQFPNYSSELNVNALLLGDSALYLCASSLVGALLMIQETQYFGPGTRLLVL.

The gene calls are TRBV7-2 and TRBJ1-2; tentatively, D is TRBD1 (5 bases). The CDR3 has 13 amino acids. Germline V gives CDR1 SGHTA, CDR2 FQGNSA. V was cut by 5 bases and J by 4 bases, with 11 bases left in between. Here the CDR3 reads CASSGGTFYGYTF. CDR3 nucleotide sequence: TGTGCCAGCAGCGGGGGGACGTTCTATGGCTACACCTTC.

The chain recombines TRBV6-2 or TRBV6-3 with TRBJ2-5, with D uncertain. Germline V gives CDR1 MNHEY, CDR2 SVGEGT. The CDR3 is made up of 11 amino acids. Trimming took off 10 bases at V and 1 base at J, with 7 bases between the two ends. The CDR3 region has the DNA TGTGCCAACGGCCGCCAAGAGACCCAGTACTTC. Its protein is CANGRQETQYF.

The table lists this clonotype with a few counts. The J gene is TRBJ1-4, the V gene TRBV5-6; 8 bases line up with TRBD1. The CDR3 extends over 16 amino acids. Per the germline V gene, CDR1 is SGHDT and CDR2 is YYEEEE. With 4 bases clipped from V and 4 bases from J, the junction kept 9 bases outside the gene matches. CDR3 amino acids: CASSQYGTGVNEKLFF. CDR3 DNA: TGTGCCAGCAGCCAATACGGGACAGGTGTTAATGAAAAACTGTTTTTT.

This clonotype was counted between two and nine times. The chain has TRBV6-2 or TRBV6-3 and TRBJ2-7, with unresolved D. V was cut by 4 bases and J by 7 bases, with 8 bases left in between. Germline CDR1 is MNHEY and CDR2 is SVGEGT. This CDR3 has 11 residues. The CDR3 nucleotides read TGTGCCAGCAGTTCCCTCCGGGAGCAGTACGTC. Its translation is CASSSLREQYV.

The gene calls are TRBV4-1 and TRBJ2-7; 14 nucleotides line up with TRBD2. This CDR3 contains 17 residues. The V gene's germline CDR1 is MGHRA and CDR2 YSYEKL. With 1 base clipped from V and 0 bases from J, the junction kept 2 bases outside the gene matches. CDR3 coding DNA: TGCGCCAGCAGCCAAGGAGGACTAGCGGGAGGCTCCTACGAGCAGTACTTC. Amino acids: CASSQGGLAGGSYEQYF.

This clonotype appeared many times. CDR3 residues: CASSLFSGGNEQFF. CDR3 sequence (DNA): TGTGCCAGCAGCTTATTTAGTGGCGGGAATGAGCAGTTCTTC. The chain uses TRBV11-2 and TRBJ2-1; perhaps TRBD2 as D (5 bases). The CDR3 covers 14 residues. Germline V gene sequence: CDR1 SGHAT, CDR2 FQNNGV. The V end lost 2 bases, the J end lost 7 bases, and 12 bases lay between the germline ends.

The V call is TRBV7-2, the J call TRBJ1-4; D remains ambiguous. The CDR3 covers 14 residues. The germline V and J ends were trimmed by 1 base and 4 bases, with 7 bases remaining between them. Germline-derived CDR1 and CDR2 are SGHTA and FQGNSA. As DNA, the CDR3 is TGTGCCAGCAGCTTAGGTAGTTTTAATGAAAAACTGTTTTTT. The encoded protein is CASSLGSFNEKLFF.

This clonotype was recorded at least ten times. The CDR3 DNA sequence: TGTGCCAGCAGTTGGGGGACAGGGGAAGAGCAGTACTTC. As protein: CASSWGTGEEQYF. The V call is TRBV12-3 or TRBV12-4, the J call TRBJ2-7; 10 bases are shared with TRBD1. Losses at the gene ends were 4 bases for V and 7 bases for J; bases not matched to a gene: 4. The CDR3 is 13 residues long.

This sequence joins TRBV19 and TRBJ1-1; 7 bases fit TRBD1. The germline V gene encodes CDR1 LNHDA and CDR2 SQIVND (reference sequence). The CDR3 has 17 residues. V dropped 0 bases and J dropped 4; count of bases not matched to a gene: 11. CDR3 region: CASSIDLGQGVSTEAFF. The DNA of the CDR3 is TGTGCCAGTAGTATAGATCTGGGCCAGGGGGTGAGCACTGAAGCTTTCTTT.

The rearrangement uses TRBV7-2 and TRBJ2-3, with 16 bases lining up with TRBD2. This CDR3 is 20 amino acids long. In germline, CDR1 is SGHTA, CDR2 FQGNSA. The V and J ends lost 4 bases and 13 bases, in that order; junction bases with no gene match: 23. The chain's CDR3 is CASSSPPGSSGTSGRVFKYF. The CDR3 DNA reads TGTGCCAGCAGCTCCCCTCCTGGTTCTTCCGGGACTAGCGGGAGGGTCTTTAAGTATTTT. Full variable domain (remainder filled in from reference TRBV7-2 and TRBJ2-3): GAGVSQSPSNKVTEKGKDVELRCDPISGHTALYWYRQSLGQGLEFLIYFQGNSAPDKSGLPSDRFSAERTGGSVSTLTIQRTQQEDSAVYLCASSSPPGSSGTSGRVFKYFGPGTRLTVL.

This clonotype was detected many times. V usage is TRBV7-2 and J usage is TRBJ2-7, with 13 bases matching TRBD2. The CDR3 runs to 18 residues. Germline values: CDR1 SGHTA, CDR2 FQGNSA. Trimming at V came to 5 bases and at J to 0 bases, leaving 10 bases not matched to a gene. CDR3 sequence: CASSHTGLAGAYSYEQYF. In DNA, the CDR3 is TGTGCCAGCAGCCACACCGGACTAGCGGGAGCGTACTCCTACGAGCAGTACTTC.

The genes are TRBV20-1 and TRBJ2-1; weak D call: TRBD2 (6 bases). This CDR3 comprises 14 residues. The V end was cut by 5 bases, the J end by 3 bases, with 14 bases between. Looked up from germline, CDR1 is DFQATT and CDR2 is SNEGSKA (reference sequence). As DNA, the CDR3 is TGCAGTGCTCCCGGGGGTTTCGGCTACAATGAGCAGTTCTTC. This codes for CSAPGGFGYNEQFF.

The genes are TRBV20-1 and TRBJ2-3, with 8 bases aligning to TRBD1. The V and J ends lost 5 bases and 2 bases, in that order; junction bases with no gene match: 9. The CDR3 totals 15 residues. Looked up from germline, CDR1 is DFQATT and CDR2 is SNEGSKA (reference sequence). CDR3 in DNA: TGCAGTGCTGCCGTGGGGACAGGTATCACAGATACGCAGTATTTT. Its protein product is CSAAVGTGITDTQYF.

This chain links TRBV19 with TRBJ1-2; weak D call: TRBD1 (5 bases). V gave up 7 bases and J gave up 5 bases, with 14 bases separating them. Germline-derived CDR1 and CDR2 are LNHDA and SQIVND (reference sequence). The CDR3 spans 13 residues. CDR3 nucleotide sequence: TGTGCCAGTACCGTCCGGGGCGATTATGGCTACACCTTC. This encodes CASTVRGDYGYTF.

CDR3 bases: TGTGCCAGCAGCCAAGATGACCGGGGGGTAGTAAACGAGCAGTACTTC. Its translation: CASSQDDRGVVNEQYF. The chain is built from TRBV4-2 and TRBJ2-7; TRBD2 aligns across 7 bases. The CDR3 is made up of 16 amino acids. The ends lost 0 bases at V and 5 bases at J; junction bases unmatched: 10. Germline CDR1 and CDR2: LGHNA and YNFKEQ.